These 21 T cell receptor beta chains came from one sample sequenced in a study of blood T cell repertoires in COVID-19. Some clones are missing from TCRdb's copy, which holds only in-frame ones; the method was immunoSEQ multiplex PCR. In the table there are some 60,000 clones, over 75% of which are singletons. The sample consisted of peripheral blood. These receptors all come from a woman aged 80 or over with acute or convalescent COVID-19.

This clone appeared a single time. The chain couples TRBV25-1 to TRBJ1-6, with D maybe TRBD1 (5 bases). This CDR3 contains 15 residues. V dropped 2 bases and J dropped 10 bases, with 15 bases sitting between them. Germline loops: CDR1 MGHDK, CDR2 SYGVNS. The CDR3 DNA reads as TGTGCCAGCAGTGAAGCATCCCCCCAGGGCTCACCCCTCCACTTT. Encoded protein: CASSEASPQGSPLHF.

The V gene is TRBV18, the J gene TRBJ2-5, with D unresolved. This CDR3 region has 14 residues. The germline V and J ends were trimmed by 6 bases and 4 bases, with 15 bases remaining between them. Germline assignment: CDR1 KGHSH and CDR2 LQKENI. CDR3 residues: CASSSTLSGETQYF. In DNA, the CDR3 is TGTGCCAGCTCCTCCACCTTGAGTGGAGAGACCCAGTACTTC. Drawing the rest from reference TRBV18 and TRBJ2-5, the complete variable domain is NAGVMQNPRHLVRRRGQEARLRCSPMKGHSHVYWYRQLPEEGLKFMVYLQKENIIDESGMPKERFSAEFPKEGPSILRIQQVVRGDSAAYFCASSSTLSGETQYFGPGTRLLVL.

The CDR3 region has the DNA TGTGCCTGGAGCCTCCTACGGTGGGATCGGGACTCCTACGAGCAGTACTTC. As protein: CAWSLLRWDRDSYEQYF. This chain joins TRBV30 and TRBJ2-7; D is perhaps TRBD2 (5 bases). The CDR3 runs to 17 residues. Per germline, CDR1 GTSNPN and CDR2 SVGIG (reference sequence). Deletions cut 3 bases from V and 0 bases from J, with 21 bases between.

This sequence joins TRBV4-1 and TRBJ1-2; TRBD1 agrees at 11 bases. Per the germline V gene, CDR1 is MGHRA and CDR2 is YSYEKL. The CDR3 totals 14 residues. Trimming at V came to 5 bases and at J to 6 bases, leaving 5 bases not matched to a gene. This chain's CDR3 is CASSYGTGGDGYTF. The CDR3 DNA sequence: TGCGCCAGCAGCTACGGGACAGGGGGGGATGGCTACACCTTC.

This chain connects TRBV7-9 to TRBJ2-5, with 8 bases aligning to TRBD2. This CDR3 spans 16 amino acids. CDR1 SEHNR and CDR2 FQNEAQ come from the germline V gene (reference sequence). Trimming cost V 2 bases and J 4 bases; bases outside gene matches: 9. CDR3 in amino acids: CASSLNPGTRGETQYF. In DNA form, the CDR3 reads TGTGCCAGCAGCTTAAATCCCGGGACTAGAGGAGAGACCCAGTACTTC. Complete variable domain (other parts from reference TRBV7-9 and TRBJ2-5): DTGVSQNPRHKITKRGQNVTFRCDPISEHNRLYWYRQTLGQGPEFLTYFQNEAQLEKSRLLSDRFSAERPKGSFSTLEIQRTEQGDSAMYLCASSLNPGTRGETQYFGPGTRLLVL.

J is TRBJ2-3 and V is TRBV6-2 or TRBV6-3; TRBD2 matches at 11 bases. The germline CDR1 and CDR2 sequences are MNHEY and SVGEGT. The CDR3 has 15 residues. Germline trimming cut 2 bases from V and 6 bases from J; bases unmatched to any gene: 4. The CDR3 region is CASSYGTSGLDTQYF. CDR3 in DNA: TGTGCCAGCAGTTACGGGACTAGCGGTCTGGATACGCAGTATTTT.

This sequence joins TRBV11-1 and TRBJ1-2; no definite D call. The CDR3 sequence is 13 residues long. Trimming pared 5 bases from V and 8 bases from J, leaving 15 bases between. CDR1 is SGHAT and CDR2 is FQDESV in the germline V gene (reference sequence). CDR3 in amino acids: CASSNSGENGYTF. The CDR3 nucleotides read TGTGCCAGCAGCAACTCCGGGGAGAACGGCTACACCTTC.

The gene calls are TRBV10-2 and TRBJ2-3; 13 bases are a match to TRBD2. The J segment lost 2 bases and the V segment lost 6 bases, leaving 5 bases of the junction unmatched. Per the germline V gene, CDR1 is WSHSY and CDR2 is SAAADI. The CDR3 has 16 amino acids. The CDR3 spells CASRGTSGEYTDTQYF. In nucleotides, the CDR3 is TGCGCCAGCAGAGGGACTAGCGGGGAATACACAGATACGCAGTATTTT.

V usage is TRBV18 and J usage is TRBJ1-1, with D unresolved. Trimming took 5 bases from V and 3 from J, leaving 4 bases between them. Germline V gives CDR1 KGHSH, CDR2 LQKENI. There are 11 residues in the CDR3. The CDR3 loop reads CASSTDTEAFF. CDR3 sequence (DNA): TGTGCCAGCTCAACGGACACTGAAGCTTTCTTT.

The V and J genes are TRBV2 and TRBJ1-1; D is perhaps TRBD1 (6 bases). V was pared by 4 bases and J by 7 bases, with 19 bases between. Germline V gene lookup returns CDR1 SNHLY and CDR2 FYNNEI. The CDR3 is 15 amino acids. DNA for the CDR3: TGTGCCAGCAGTGCCTCTACAGGGCCCTGGGGTGAAGCTTTCTTT. As protein: CASSASTGPWGEAFF.

The chain links TRBV10-2 to TRBJ2-7, with 9 bases matching TRBD1. The J segment lost 2 bases and the V segment lost 7 bases, leaving 12 bases of the junction unmatched. Germline-derived CDR1 and CDR2 are WSHSY and SAAADI. The CDR3 runs to 16 residues. Here the CDR3 reads CASNAQGALEAYEQYF. The CDR3 nucleotides are TGCGCCAGCAATGCACAGGGGGCGCTAGAAGCCTACGAGCAGTACTTC.

This chain uses TRBV12-5 with TRBJ2-3, with D tentatively TRBD2 (6 bases). Germline V gene lookup returns CDR1 LGHNT and CDR2 FRNRAP. CDR3 length: 15 amino acids. V was shortened by 4 bases and J by 3 bases, with 14 bases between the two germline ends. The CDR3 protein is CASGSRGMRTDTQYF. DNA of the CDR3: TGTGCTAGTGGTTCCCGGGGGATGAGAACAGATACGCAGTATTTT.

The chain links TRBV27 to TRBJ2-7; 7 positions agree with TRBD2. The V gene's germline CDR1 is MNHEY and CDR2 SMNVEV (reference sequence). The CDR3 contains 13 residues. J was trimmed by 1 base and V by 7 bases; bases with no gene match: 4. The CDR3 region has the DNA TGTGCCAGCATGGGGGGAGGGTCCTACGAGCAGTACTTC. As protein: CASMGGGSYEQYF.

This clone was detected only once. The gene calls are TRBV27 and TRBJ2-7; perhaps TRBD1 as D (5 bases). CDR1 is MNHEY, CDR2 SMNVEV, per germline (reference sequence). The CDR3 has 15 amino acids. V dropped 2 bases and J dropped 4 bases, with 15 bases sitting between them. CDR3: CASSLVGPGYYEQYF. In nucleotides, the CDR3 is TGTGCCAGCAGTTTAGTGGGGCCCGGGTATTACGAGCAGTACTTC.

The gene calls are TRBV24-1 and TRBJ2-1, with D possibly being TRBD2 (6 bases). Per germline, CDR1 KGHDR and CDR2 SFDVKD. Deletions cut 7 bases from V and 1 base from J, with 16 bases between. This CDR3 spans 16 amino acids. This chain's CDR3 is CATRGGRTGSYNEQFF. DNA of the CDR3: TGTGCCACCAGGGGGGGTAGGACTGGGTCCTACAATGAGCAGTTCTTC.

The rearrangement uses TRBV11-2 and TRBJ2-7; TRBD2 matches at 11 bases. V shed 5 bases, J shed 4 bases, and the junction held 7 bases outside the gene matches. Germline V CDR1 and CDR2: SGHAT, FQNNGV. The CDR3 extends over 15 amino acids. CDR3 loop: CASSPLGTSGYEQYF. The CDR3 coding sequence is TGTGCCAGCAGCCCCCTCGGGACTAGCGGATACGAGCAGTACTTC.

The chain recombines TRBV28 with TRBJ2-7; no clear D. CDR1 MDHEN and CDR2 SYDVKM come from the germline V gene. CDR3 length: 14 amino acids. Deletions cut 6 bases from V and 2 bases from J, with 14 bases between. CDR3 loop: CASRTGRVPYEQYF. CDR3 in DNA: TGTGCCAGCAGAACCGGTAGAGTTCCCTACGAGCAGTACTTC.

The chain carries TRBV19 and TRBJ2-5, with TRBD1 identical over 8 bases. Germline-derived CDR1 and CDR2 are LNHDA and SQIVND (reference sequence). The V and J ends lost 5 bases and 5 bases, in that order; junction bases with no gene match: 7. This CDR3 region has 14 residues. The DNA of the CDR3 is TGTGCCAGTAGTGGACAGGACAGGGCCGAGACCCAGTACTTC. Translated: CASSGQDRAETQYF.

Here the CDR3 DNA reads TGCGCCAGCACGGTCCAGGGGGGCGCGAACACCGGGGAGCTGTTTTTT. Residues: CASTVQGGANTGELFF. The gene calls are TRBV5-1 and TRBJ2-2, with D tentatively TRBD1 (7 bases). This CDR3 has 16 residues. Germline assignment: CDR1 SGHRS and CDR2 YFSETQ. Trimming left V 6 bases short and J 0 bases short, with 15 bases between.

The rearrangement joins TRBV3-1 (or the pseudogene TRBV3-2) to TRBJ2-7; 7 bases fit TRBD2. The V segment lost 2 bases and the J segment 5 bases; nucleotides outside the gene matches: 9. Germline V CDR1 and CDR2: LGHDT, YNNKEL (reference sequence). The CDR3 has 15 residues. This CDR3 is CASSQSGRGLDEQYF. The CDR3 DNA is TGTGCCAGCAGCCAATCGGGGAGGGGTCTCGACGAGCAGTACTTC.

The chain carries TRBV19 and TRBJ1-1, with D possibly being TRBD1 (5 bases). V lost 0 bases and J 3 bases, leaving 11 bases between the germline ends. This CDR3 comprises 15 residues. Germline CDR1 LNHDA, CDR2 SQIVND (reference sequence). In DNA form, the CDR3 reads TGTGCCAGTAGTATAGAGGGCAGGGCGGACACTGAAGCTTTCTTT. Encoded protein: CASSIEGRADTEAFF. The full variable domain, rest sourced from reference TRBV19 and TRBJ1-1, is DGGITQSPKYLFRKEGQNVTLSCEQNLNHDAMYWYRQDPGQGLRLIYYSQIVNDFQKGDIAEGYSVSREKKESFPLTVTSAQKNPTAFYLCASSIEGRADTEAFFGQGTRLTVV.